This T cell receptor (beta chain) is from a study of a mutant IDH1 vaccine in newly diagnosed glioma. Generated by immunoSEQ multiplex PCR, the TCRdb table keeps only in-frame clones and is missing some. Here the sample spans 75,000 to 100,000 clones, approximately 80% being singletons. Time point denoted: baseline, week 1 (first vaccination visit). Sample treatment: pre-vaccination baseline after standard-of-care therapy. The TCR originated in a man between 35 and 55 years old with glioma. Some clones in this sample may be carry-over from other donors' samples. The material was PBMCs, obtained from a glioma patient treated with radiotherapy, temozolomide or both.

CDR3 region: CASSEGTGKVNQPQHF. As DNA, the CDR3 is TGTGCCAGCAGTGAAGGAACAGGGAAGGTCAATCAGCCCCAGCATTTT. The rearrangement uses TRBV6-1 and TRBJ1-5; a weak D match, TRBD1 (6 bases). The germline CDR1 and CDR2 sequences are MNHNS and SASEGT. The ends were cut back, 1 base at V and 3 bases at J, with 13 bases in the middle. The CDR3 covers 16 residues.